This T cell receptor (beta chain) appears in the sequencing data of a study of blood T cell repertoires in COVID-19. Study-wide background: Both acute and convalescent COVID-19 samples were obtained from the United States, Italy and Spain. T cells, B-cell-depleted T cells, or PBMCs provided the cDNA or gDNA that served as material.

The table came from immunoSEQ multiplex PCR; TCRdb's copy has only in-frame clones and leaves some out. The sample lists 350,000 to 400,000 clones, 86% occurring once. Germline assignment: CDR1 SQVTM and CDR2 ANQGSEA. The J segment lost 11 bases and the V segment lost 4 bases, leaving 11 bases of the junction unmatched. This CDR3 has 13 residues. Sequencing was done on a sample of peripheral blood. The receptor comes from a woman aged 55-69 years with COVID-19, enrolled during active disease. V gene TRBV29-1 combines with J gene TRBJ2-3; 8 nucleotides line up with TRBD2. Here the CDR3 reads CSVGPTGSGEQYF. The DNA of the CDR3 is TGCAGCGTTGGTCCCACGGGTAGCGGGGAGCAGTATTTT.